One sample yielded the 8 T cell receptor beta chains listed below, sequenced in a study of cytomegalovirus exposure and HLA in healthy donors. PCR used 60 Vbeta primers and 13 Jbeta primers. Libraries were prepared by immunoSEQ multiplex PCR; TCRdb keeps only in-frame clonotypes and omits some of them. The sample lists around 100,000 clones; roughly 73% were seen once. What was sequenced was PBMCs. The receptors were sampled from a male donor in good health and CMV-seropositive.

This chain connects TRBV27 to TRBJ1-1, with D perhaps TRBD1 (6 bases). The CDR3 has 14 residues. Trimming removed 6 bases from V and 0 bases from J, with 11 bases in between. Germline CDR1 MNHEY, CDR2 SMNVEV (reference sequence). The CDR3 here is CASRTGHMNTEAFF. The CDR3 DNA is TGTGCCAGCAGGACAGGCCATATGAACACTGAAGCTTTCTTT.

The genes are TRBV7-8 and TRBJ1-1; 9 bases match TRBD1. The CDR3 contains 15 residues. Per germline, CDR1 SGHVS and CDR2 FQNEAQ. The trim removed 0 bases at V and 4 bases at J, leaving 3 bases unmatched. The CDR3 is CASSLAGTGITEAFF. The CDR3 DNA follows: TGTGCCAGCAGCTTAGCGGGGACAGGGATCACTGAAGCTTTCTTT.

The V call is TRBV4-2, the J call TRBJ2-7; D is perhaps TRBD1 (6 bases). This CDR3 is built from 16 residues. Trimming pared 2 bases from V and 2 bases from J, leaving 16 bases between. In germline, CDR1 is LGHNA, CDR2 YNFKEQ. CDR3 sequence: CASSQQSRGVAYEQYF. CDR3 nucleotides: TGTGCCAGCAGCCAACAGAGCAGGGGTGTCGCCTACGAGCAGTACTTC.

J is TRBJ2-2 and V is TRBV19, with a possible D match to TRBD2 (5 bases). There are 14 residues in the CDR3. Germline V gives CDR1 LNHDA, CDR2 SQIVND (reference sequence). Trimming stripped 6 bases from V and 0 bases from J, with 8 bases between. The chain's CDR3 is CASRDSTNTGELFF. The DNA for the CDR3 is TGTGCCAGTAGGGACTCGACGAACACCGGGGAGCTGTTTTTT.

For the CDR3, the DNA is TGTGCCAGCAGCGTAGGAGGGTTACAGCCCCAGCATTTT. Translated, it gives CASSVGGLQPQHF. The chain links TRBV9 to TRBJ1-5; D gene ambiguous. CDR1 is SGDLS and CDR2 is YYNGEE in the germline V gene. CDR3 length: 13 residues. Trimming removed 0 bases at V and 7 bases at J, with 8 bases between.

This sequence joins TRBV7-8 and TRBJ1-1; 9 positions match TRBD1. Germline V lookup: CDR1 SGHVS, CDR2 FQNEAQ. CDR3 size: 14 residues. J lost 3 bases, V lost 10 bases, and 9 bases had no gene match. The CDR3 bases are TGTGCCACCTTCCAAGACAGGGGGGACACTGAAGCTTTCTTT. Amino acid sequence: CATFQDRGDTEAFF. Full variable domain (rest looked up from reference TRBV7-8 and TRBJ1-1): GAGVSQSPRYKVAKRGQDVALRCDPISGHVSLFWYQQALGQGPEFLTYFQNEAQLDKSGLPSDRFFAERPEGSVSTLKIQRTQQEDSAVYLCATFQDRGDTEAFFGQGTRLTVV.

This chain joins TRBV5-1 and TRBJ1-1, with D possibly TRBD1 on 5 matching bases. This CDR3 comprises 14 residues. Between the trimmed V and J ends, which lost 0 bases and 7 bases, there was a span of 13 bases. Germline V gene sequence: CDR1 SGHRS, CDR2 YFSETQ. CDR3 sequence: CASSLVGQAGEAFF. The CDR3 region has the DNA TGCGCCAGCAGCTTGGTGGGGCAGGCCGGTGAAGCTTTCTTT. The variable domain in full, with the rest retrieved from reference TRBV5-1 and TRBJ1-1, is KAGVTQTPRYLIKTRGQQVTLSCSPISGHRSVSWYQQTPGQGLQFLFEYFSETQRNKGNFPGRFSGRQFSNSRSEMNVSTLELGDSALYLCASSLVGQAGEAFFGQGTRLTVV.

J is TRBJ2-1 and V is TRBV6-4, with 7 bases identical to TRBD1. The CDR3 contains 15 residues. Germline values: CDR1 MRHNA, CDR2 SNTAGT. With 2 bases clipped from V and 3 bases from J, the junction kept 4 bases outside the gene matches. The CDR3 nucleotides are TGTGCCAGCAGTGACGGGGACAGAGACTACAATGAGCAGTTCTTC. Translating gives CASSDGDRDYNEQFF.